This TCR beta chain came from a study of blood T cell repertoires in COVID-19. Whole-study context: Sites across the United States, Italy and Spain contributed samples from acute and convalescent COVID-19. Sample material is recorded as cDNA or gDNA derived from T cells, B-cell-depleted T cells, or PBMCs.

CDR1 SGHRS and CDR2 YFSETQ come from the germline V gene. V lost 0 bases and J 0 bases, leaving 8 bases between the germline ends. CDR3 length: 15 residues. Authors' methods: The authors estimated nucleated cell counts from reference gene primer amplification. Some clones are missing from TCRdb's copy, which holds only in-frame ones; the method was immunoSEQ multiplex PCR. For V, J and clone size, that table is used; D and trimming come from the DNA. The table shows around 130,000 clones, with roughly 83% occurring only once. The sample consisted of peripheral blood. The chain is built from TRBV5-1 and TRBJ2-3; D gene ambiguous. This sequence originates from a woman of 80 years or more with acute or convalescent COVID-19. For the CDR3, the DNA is TGCGCCAGCAGCTTGGTCGACTTTAGCACAGATACGCAGTATTTT. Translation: CASSLVDFSTDTQYF.